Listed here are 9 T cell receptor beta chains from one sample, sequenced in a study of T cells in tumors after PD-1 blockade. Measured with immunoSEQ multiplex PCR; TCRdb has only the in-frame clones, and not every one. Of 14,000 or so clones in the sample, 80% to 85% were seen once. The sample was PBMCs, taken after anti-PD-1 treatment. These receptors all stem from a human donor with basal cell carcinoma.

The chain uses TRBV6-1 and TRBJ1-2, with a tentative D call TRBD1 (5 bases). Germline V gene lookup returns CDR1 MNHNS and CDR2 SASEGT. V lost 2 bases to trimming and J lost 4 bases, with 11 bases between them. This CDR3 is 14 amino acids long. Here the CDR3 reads CASSERAGTYGYTF. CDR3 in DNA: TGTGCCAGCAGTGAAAGGGCGGGGACCTATGGCTACACCTTC.

The DNA of the CDR3 is TGTGCCAGCACTCCGGGACAAGTCTACGAGCAGTACTTC. Translation: CASTPGQVYEQYF. This chain connects TRBV28 to TRBJ2-7, with D tentatively TRBD1 (6 bases). The CDR3 runs 13 residues. V was trimmed by 7 bases and J by 3 bases, leaving 13 bases between them. CDR1 is MDHEN, CDR2 SYDVKM, per germline.

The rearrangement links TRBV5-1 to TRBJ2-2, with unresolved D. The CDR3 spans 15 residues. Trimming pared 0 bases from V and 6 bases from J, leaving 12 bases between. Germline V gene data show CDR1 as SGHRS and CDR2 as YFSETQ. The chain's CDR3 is CASSLENPSAGELFF. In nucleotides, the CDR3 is TGCGCCAGCAGCTTGGAGAACCCCTCGGCCGGGGAGCTGTTTTTT.

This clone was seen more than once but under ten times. CDR3 residues: CASSTEGRGITEAFF. The CDR3 DNA sequence: TGTGCCAGCAGCACTGAAGGTCGGGGAATAACTGAAGCTTTCTTT. This chain links TRBV5-5 with TRBJ1-1; D ambiguous. There are 15 residues in the CDR3. The V end was cut by 4 bases, the J end by 5 bases, with 18 bases between. Germline V gives CDR1 SGHKS, CDR2 YYEKEE (reference sequence).

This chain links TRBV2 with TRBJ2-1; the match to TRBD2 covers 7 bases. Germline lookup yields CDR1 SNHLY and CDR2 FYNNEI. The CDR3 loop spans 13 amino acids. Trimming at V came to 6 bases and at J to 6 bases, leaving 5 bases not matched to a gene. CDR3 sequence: CASSGEGRNEQFF. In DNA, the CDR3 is TGTGCCAGCAGCGGGGAGGGGCGCAATGAGCAGTTCTTC.

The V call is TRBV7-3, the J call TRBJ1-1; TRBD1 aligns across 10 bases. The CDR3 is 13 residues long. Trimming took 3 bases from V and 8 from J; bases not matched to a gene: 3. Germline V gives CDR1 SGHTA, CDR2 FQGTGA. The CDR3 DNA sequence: TGTGCCAGCAGCTTGGACAGGGGGAGAGAAGCTTTCTTT. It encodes CASSLDRGREAFF. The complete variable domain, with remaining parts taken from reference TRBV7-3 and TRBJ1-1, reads GAGVSQTPSNKVTEKGKYVELRCDPISGHTALYWYRQSLGQGPEFLIYFQGTGAADDSGLPNDRFFAVRPEGSVSTLKIQRTERGDSAVYLCASSLDRGREAFFGQGTRLTVV.

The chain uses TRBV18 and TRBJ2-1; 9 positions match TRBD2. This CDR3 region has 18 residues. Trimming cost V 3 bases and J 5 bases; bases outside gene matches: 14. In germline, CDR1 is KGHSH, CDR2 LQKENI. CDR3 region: CASSPWSLSGRKDNEQFF. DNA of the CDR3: TGTGCCAGCTCACCTTGGTCTTTAAGCGGGAGGAAAGACAATGAGCAGTTCTTC. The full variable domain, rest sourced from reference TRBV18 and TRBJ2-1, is NAGVMQNPRHLVRRRGQEARLRCSPMKGHSHVYWYRQLPEEGLKFMVYLQKENIIDESGMPKERFSAEFPKEGPSILRIQQVVRGDSAAYFCASSPWSLSGRKDNEQFFGPGTRLTVL.

The CDR3 is CSVMNTEAFF. The CDR3, as DNA: TGCAGCGTCATGAACACTGAAGCTTTCTTT. The chain employs TRBV29-1 and TRBJ1-1; D not resolved. V gave up 6 bases and J gave up 0 bases, with 2 bases separating them. The CDR3 has 10 residues. Per the germline V gene, CDR1 is SQVTM and CDR2 is ANQGSEA.

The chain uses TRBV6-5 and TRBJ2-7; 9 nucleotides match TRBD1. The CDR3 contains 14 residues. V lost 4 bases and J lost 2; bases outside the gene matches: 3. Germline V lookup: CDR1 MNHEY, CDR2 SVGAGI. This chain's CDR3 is CASSSDRGPYEQYF. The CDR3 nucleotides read TGTGCCAGCAGTTCGGACAGGGGTCCCTACGAGCAGTACTTC.